This T cell receptor beta chain was recorded in a study of response to subunit inactivated influenza vaccine. General observations from the study: Authors suggested that a seasonal influenza vaccination recruits few new T cells each time.

TCRdb independently ran MiXCR on the RT-PCR reads; one entry per CDR3 protein. The sample lists 500,000 to 600,000 distinct CDR3 sequences; 12% were seen once. V lost 9 bases to trimming and J lost 3 bases, with 10 bases between them. The CDR3 runs 12 residues. Per the germline V gene, CDR1 is SEHNR and CDR2 is FQNEAQ (reference sequence). Comments on this clonotype: Its specificity is unknown.

The source material was PBMCs from blood, sampled on the day of vaccination. This TCR was sampled from a man aged 45 to 65 who received an inactivated influenza vaccine. This rearrangement joins TRBV7-9 to TRBJ2-3; D may correspond to TRBD1 or TRBD2 (5 bases each). The CDR3 protein is CARWDETDTQYF. CDR3 DNA: TGTGCCAGGTGGGACGAGACAGATACGCAGTATTTT.